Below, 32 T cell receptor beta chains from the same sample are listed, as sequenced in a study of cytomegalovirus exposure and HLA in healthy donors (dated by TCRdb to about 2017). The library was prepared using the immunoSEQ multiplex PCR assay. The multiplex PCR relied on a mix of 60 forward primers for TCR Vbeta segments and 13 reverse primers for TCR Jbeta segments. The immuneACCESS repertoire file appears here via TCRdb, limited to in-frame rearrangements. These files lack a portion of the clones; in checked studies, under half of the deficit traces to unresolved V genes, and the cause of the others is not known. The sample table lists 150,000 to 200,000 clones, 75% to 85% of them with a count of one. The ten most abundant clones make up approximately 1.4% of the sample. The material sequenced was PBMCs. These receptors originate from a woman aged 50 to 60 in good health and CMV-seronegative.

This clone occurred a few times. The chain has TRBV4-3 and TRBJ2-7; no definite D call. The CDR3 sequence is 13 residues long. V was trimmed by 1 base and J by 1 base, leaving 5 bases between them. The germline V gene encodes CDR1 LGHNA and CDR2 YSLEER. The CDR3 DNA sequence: TGCGCCAGCAGCCAAGGCAGGTCCTACGAGCAGTACTTC. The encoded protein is CASSQGRSYEQYF.

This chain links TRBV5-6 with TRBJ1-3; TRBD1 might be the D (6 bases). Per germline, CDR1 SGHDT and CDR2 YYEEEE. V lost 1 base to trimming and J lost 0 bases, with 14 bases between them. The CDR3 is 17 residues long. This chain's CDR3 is CASSLRGKGFSGNTIYF. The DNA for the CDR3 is TGTGCCAGCAGCTTGAGGGGGAAGGGGTTCTCTGGAAACACCATATATTTT.

The CDR3 sequence is CASSAAGSRNQPQHF. The CDR3 region has the DNA TGTGCCAGCAGTGCGGCAGGGTCACGAAATCAGCCCCAGCATTTT. The chain employs TRBV6-5 and TRBJ1-5, with a tentative D call TRBD1 (5 bases). The CDR3 runs 15 residues. Trimming took 5 bases from V and 4 from J, leaving 15 bases between them. Germline V gene data show CDR1 as MNHEY and CDR2 as SVGAGI.

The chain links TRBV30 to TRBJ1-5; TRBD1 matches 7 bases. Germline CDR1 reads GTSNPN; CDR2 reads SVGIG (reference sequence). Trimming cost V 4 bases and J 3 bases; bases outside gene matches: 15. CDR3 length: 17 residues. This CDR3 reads CAWNSRPRDSHNQPQHF. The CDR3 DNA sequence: TGTGCCTGGAATTCCCGGCCCCGGGACAGCCACAATCAGCCCCAGCATTTT.

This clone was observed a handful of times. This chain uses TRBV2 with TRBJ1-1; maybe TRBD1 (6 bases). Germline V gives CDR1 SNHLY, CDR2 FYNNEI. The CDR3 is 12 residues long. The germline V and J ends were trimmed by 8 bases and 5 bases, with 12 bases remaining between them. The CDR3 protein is CASGVGQTEAFF. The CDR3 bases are TGTGCCAGCGGGGTCGGACAGACTGAAGCTTTCTTT.

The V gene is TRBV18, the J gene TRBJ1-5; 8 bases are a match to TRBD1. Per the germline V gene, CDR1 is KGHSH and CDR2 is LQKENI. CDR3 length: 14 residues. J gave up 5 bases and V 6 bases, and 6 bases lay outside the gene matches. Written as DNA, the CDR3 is TGTGCCAGCTCCATTGCAGGGGGCCATCAGCCCCAGCATTTT. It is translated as CASSIAGGHQPQHF.

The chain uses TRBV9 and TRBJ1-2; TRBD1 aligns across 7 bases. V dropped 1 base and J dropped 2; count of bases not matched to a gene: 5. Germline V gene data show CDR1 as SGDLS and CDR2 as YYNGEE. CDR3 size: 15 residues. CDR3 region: CASSVNPGGNYGYTF. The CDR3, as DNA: TGTGCCAGCAGCGTAAACCCAGGGGGGAACTATGGCTACACCTTC.

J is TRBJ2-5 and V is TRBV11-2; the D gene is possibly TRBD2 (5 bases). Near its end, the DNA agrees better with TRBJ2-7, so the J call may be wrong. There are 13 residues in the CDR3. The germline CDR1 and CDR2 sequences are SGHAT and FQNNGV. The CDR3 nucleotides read TGTGCCAGCAGCTTAGTGAGCGGCGCCGAGCAGTACTTC. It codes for CASSLVSGAEQYF.

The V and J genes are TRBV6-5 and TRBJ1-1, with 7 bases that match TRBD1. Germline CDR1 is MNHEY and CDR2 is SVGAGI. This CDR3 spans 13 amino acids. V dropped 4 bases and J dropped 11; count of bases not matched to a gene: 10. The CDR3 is CASSWEGGALAFF. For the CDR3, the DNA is TGTGCCAGCAGTTGGGAAGGGGGCGCGTTGGCTTTCTTT.

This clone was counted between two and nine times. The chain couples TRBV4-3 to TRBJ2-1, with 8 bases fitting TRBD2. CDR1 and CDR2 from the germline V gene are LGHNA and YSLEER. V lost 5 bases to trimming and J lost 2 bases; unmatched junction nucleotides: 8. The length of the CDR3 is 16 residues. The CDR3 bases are TGCGCCAGCAGCGTGAGAGCGGGGGTACCCTACAATGAGCAGTTCTTC. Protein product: CASSVRAGVPYNEQFF.

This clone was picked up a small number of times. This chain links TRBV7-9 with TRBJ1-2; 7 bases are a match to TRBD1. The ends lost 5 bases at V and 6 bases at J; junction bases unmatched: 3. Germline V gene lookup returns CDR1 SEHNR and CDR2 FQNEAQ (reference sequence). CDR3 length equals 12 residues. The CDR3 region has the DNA TGTGCCAGCAGCCCGACAGGGCATGGCTACACCTTC. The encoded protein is CASSPTGHGYTF.

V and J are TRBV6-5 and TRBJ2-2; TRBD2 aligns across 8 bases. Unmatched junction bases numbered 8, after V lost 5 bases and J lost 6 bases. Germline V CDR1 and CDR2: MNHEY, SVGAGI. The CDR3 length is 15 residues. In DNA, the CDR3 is TGTGCCAGCAGTAAGGGACTAGAGGGGTCCGGGGAGCTGTTTTTT. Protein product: CASSKGLEGSGELFF.

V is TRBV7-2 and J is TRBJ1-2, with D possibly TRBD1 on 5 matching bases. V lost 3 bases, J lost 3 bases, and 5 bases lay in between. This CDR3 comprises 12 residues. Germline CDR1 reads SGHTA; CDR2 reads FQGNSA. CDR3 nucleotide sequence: TGTGCCAGCAGCTTCAGGGACTATGGCTACACCTTC. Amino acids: CASSFRDYGYTF.

As DNA, the CDR3 is TGTGCCAGCAGCTCCCGAGGGGGTTCAGCTAACTATGGCTACACCTTC. Residues: CASSSRGGSANYGYTF. The rearrangement links TRBV5-4 to TRBJ1-2; maybe TRBD1 (6 bases). Trimming removed 3 bases at V and 0 bases at J, with 15 bases between. Germline values: CDR1 SGHNT, CDR2 YYREEE (reference sequence). This CDR3 contains 16 residues.

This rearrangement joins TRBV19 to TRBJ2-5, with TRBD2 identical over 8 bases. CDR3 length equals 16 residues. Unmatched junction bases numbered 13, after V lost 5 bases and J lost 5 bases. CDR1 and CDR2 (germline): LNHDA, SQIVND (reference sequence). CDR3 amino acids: CASSLNLGLGTETQYF. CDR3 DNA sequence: TGTGCCAGTAGTCTAAACCTGGGACTAGGCACGGAGACCCAGTACTTC.

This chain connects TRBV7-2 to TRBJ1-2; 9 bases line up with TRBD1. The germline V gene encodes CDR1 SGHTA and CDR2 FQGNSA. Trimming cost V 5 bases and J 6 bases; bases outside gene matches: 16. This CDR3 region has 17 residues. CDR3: CASSISTGGGPLNGYTF. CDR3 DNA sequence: TGTGCCAGCAGCATATCGACAGGGGGTGGCCCCCTGAATGGCTACACCTTC.

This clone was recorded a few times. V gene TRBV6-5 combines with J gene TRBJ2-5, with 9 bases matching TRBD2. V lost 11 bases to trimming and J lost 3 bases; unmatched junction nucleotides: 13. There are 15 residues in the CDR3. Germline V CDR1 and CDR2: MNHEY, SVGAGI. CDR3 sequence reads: CAAAPLAGGKETQYF. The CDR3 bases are TGTGCCGCCGCCCCTCTCGCGGGGGGGAAAGAGACCCAGTACTTC.

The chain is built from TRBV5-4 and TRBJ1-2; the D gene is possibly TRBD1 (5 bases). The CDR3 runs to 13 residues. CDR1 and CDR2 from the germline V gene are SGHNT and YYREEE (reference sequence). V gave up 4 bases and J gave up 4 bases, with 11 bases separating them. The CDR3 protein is CASSPGGTYGYTF. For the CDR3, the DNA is TGTGCCAGCAGCCCCGGAGGGACCTATGGCTACACCTTC.

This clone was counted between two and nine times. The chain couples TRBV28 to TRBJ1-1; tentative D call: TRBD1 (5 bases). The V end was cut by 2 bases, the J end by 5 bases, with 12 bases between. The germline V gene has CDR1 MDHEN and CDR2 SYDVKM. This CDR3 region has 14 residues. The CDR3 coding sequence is TGTGCCAGCAGTTTAAGGCAGGGATTTACTGAAGCTTTCTTT. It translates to CASSLRQGFTEAFF.

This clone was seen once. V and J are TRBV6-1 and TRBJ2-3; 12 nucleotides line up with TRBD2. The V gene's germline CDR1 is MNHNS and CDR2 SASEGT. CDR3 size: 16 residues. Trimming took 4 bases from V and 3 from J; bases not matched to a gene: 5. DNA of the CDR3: TGTGCCAGCAGTGGCCTAGCGGGGGGGGGAACAGATACGCAGTATTTT. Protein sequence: CASSGLAGGGTDTQYF.

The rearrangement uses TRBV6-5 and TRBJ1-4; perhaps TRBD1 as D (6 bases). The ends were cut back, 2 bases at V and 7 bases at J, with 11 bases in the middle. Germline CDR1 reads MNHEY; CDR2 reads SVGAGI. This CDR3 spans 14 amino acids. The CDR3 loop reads CASSYKGESEKLFF. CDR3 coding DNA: TGTGCCAGCAGTTACAAGGGGGAGAGTGAAAAACTGTTTTTT.

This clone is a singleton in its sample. The CDR3 bases are TGTGCCAGCAGTGAAGAAGGAGCGGGGGGGTTGAATGAGCAGTTCTTC. This gives the protein CASSEEGAGGLNEQFF. The chain carries TRBV2 and TRBJ2-1; the match to TRBD2 covers 10 bases. Per the germline V gene, CDR1 is SNHLY and CDR2 is FYNNEI. The CDR3 totals 16 residues. The V gene end was trimmed by 1 base and the J gene end by 7 bases; junction bases not matched to a gene: 7.

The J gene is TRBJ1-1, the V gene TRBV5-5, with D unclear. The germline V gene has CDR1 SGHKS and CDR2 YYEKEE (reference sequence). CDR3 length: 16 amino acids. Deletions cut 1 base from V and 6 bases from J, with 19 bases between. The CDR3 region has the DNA TGTGCCAGCAGCTTGTTATTCCGGGGAGGAATGGCTGAAGCTTTCTTT. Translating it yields CASSLLFRGGMAEAFF.

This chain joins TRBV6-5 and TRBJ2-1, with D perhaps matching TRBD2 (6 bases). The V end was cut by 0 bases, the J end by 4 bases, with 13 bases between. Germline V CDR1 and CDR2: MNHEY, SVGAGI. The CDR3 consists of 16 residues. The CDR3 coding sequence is TGTGCCAGCAGTTACTCGGGCGCGGGACCGTACAATGAGCAGTTCTTC. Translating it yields CASSYSGAGPYNEQFF.

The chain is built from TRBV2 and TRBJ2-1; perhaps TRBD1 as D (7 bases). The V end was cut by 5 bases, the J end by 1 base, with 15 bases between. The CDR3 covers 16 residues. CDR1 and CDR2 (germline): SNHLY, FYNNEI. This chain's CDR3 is CASSSVRGDSYNEQFF. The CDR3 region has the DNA TGTGCCAGCAGTTCGGTCAGGGGGGATTCCTACAATGAGCAGTTCTTC.

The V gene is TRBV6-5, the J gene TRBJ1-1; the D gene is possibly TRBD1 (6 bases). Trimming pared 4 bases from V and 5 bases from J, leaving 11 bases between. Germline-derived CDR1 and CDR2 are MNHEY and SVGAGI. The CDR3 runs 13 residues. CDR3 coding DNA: TGTGCCAGCAGTTTCCAGGGGATGACTGAAGCTTTCTTT. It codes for CASSFQGMTEAFF.

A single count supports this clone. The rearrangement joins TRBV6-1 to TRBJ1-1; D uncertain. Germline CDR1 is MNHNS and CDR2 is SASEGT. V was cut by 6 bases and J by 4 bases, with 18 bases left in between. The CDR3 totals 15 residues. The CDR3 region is CASSELRRVSTEAFF. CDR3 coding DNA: TGTGCCAGCAGCGAACTTAGACGGGTGAGCACTGAAGCTTTCTTT.

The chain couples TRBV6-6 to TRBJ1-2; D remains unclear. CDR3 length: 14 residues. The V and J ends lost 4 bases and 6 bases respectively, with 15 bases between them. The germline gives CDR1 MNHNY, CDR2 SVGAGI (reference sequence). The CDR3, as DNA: TGTGCCAGCAGTTCCTTGCTCGGAGGGCATGGCTACACCTTC. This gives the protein CASSSLLGGHGYTF.

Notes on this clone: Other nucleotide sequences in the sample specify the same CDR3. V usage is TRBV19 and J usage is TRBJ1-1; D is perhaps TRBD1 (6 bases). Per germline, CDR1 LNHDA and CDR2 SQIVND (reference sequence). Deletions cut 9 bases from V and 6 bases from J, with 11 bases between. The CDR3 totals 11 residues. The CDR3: CASTGYAEAFF. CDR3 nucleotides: TGTGCCAGCACAGGGTACGCTGAAGCTTTCTTT.

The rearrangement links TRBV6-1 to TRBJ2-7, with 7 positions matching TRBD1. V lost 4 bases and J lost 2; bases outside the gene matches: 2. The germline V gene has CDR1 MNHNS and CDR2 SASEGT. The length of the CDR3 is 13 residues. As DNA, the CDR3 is TGTGCCAGCAGTGCTGGGACAGCCTACGAGCAGTACTTC. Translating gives CASSAGTAYEQYF.

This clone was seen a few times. CDR3 sequence: CASSVPSGTSGIEQYF. DNA for the CDR3: TGTGCCAGCAGCGTCCCCTCCGGGACTAGCGGGATCGAGCAGTACTTC. The gene calls are TRBV21-1 and TRBJ2-7; the listed D gene, TRBD2, was not tested against the DNA. TRBV21-1 is labeled a pseudogene. The CDR3 loop spans 16 amino acids.

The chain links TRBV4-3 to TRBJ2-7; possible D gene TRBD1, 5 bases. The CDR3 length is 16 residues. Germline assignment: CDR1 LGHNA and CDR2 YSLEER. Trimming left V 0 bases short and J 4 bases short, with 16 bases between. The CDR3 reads CASSQETGLLLYEQYF. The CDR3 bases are TGCGCCAGCAGCCAAGAAACAGGATTACTCCTATACGAGCAGTACTTC.